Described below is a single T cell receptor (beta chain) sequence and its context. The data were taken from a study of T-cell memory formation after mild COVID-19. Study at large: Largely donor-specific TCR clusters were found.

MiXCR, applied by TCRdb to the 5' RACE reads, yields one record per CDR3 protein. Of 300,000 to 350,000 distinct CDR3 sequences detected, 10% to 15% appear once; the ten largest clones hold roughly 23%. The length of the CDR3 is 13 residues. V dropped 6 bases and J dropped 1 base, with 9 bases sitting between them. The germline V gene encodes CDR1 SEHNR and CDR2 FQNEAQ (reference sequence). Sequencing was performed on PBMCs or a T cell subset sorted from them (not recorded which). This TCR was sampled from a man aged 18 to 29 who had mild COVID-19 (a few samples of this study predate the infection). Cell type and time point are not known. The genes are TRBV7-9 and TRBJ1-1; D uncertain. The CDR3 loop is CASSIGWNTEAFF. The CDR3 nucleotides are TGTGCCAGCAGTATAGGTTGGAACACTGAAGCTTTCTTT.